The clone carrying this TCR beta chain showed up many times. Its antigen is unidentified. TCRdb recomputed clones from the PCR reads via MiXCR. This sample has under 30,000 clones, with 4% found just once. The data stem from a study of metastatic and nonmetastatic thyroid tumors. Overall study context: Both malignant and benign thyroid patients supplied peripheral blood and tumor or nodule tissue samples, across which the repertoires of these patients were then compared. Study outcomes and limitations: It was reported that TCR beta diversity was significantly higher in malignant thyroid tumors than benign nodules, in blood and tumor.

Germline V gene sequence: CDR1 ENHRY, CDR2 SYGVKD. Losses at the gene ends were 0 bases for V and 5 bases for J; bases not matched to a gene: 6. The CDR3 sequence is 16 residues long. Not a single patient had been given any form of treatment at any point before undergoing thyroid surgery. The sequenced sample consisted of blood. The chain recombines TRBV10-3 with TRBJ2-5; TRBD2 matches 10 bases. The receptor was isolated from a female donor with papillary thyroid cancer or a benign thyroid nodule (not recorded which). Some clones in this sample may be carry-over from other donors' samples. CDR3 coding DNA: TGTGCCATCAGTGAGTCCCGAGCGGGGGGGTCGGAGACCCAGTACTTC. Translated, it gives CAISESRAGGSETQYF.